The 16 T cell receptor beta chains in this list originate from one sample, sequenced in a study of blood T cells in healthy people across ages. A second roughly 6 to 11 cycle PCR used barcoded and J-beta primers. TCRdb used MiXCR to reprocess the 5' RACE reads, holding one entry per CDR3 protein. The data hold 700,000 to 950,000 distinct CDR3 sequences, with roughly 60% observed a single time. Material: blood. The source of these receptors is a man aged 25 to 45 in good health.

This clonotype was observed at least ten times. This chain uses TRBV7-2 with TRBJ2-3, with D unclear. Germline CDR1 SGHTA, CDR2 FQGNSA. This CDR3 has 14 residues. The V gene lost 3 bases and the J gene lost 2 bases, with 9 bases spanning the gap. CDR3 DNA: TGTGCCAGCAGCTTTTATCGTCCCACAGATACGCAGTATTTT. Translated: CASSFYRPTDTQYF. Full variable domain (outside the CDR3, taken from reference TRBV7-2 and TRBJ2-3): GAGVSQSPSNKVTEKGKDVELRCDPISGHTALYWYRQSLGQGLEFLIYFQGNSAPDKSGLPSDRFSAERTGGSVSTLTIQRTQQEDSAVYLCASSFYRPTDTQYFGPGTRLTVL.

This clonotype was seen more than once but under ten times. This rearrangement joins TRBV7-9 to TRBJ2-7; no clear D. The CDR3 runs 13 residues. V was clipped by 5 bases and J by 4 bases, with 12 bases between them. Germline V gene lookup returns CDR1 SEHNR and CDR2 FQNEAQ (reference sequence). For the CDR3, the DNA is TGTGCCAGCAGCCTAGGCAATATTTACGAGCAGTACTTC. Its protein is CASSLGNIYEQYF.

The chain uses TRBV10-3 and TRBJ2-7; D not resolved. This CDR3 contains 13 residues. Germline V lookup: CDR1 ENHRY, CDR2 SYGVKD. Trimming stripped 4 bases from V and 3 bases from J, with 10 bases between. CDR3 sequence reads: CAISVDHHYEQYF. CDR3 sequence (DNA): TGTGCCATCAGTGTGGACCACCACTACGAGCAGTACTTC.

V and J are TRBV5-1 and TRBJ2-7; perhaps D is TRBD1 or TRBD2 (5 bases each). This CDR3 is 16 amino acids long. V lost 4 bases and J 2 bases, leaving 19 bases between the germline ends. The germline CDR1 and CDR2 sequences are SGHRS and YFSETQ. The CDR3, as DNA: TGCGCCAGCAGCCCCGACAAGTACGGGGCTCCCTACGAGCAGTACTTC. It translates to CASSPDKYGAPYEQYF.

The CDR3 loop is CASGGLKTYEQYF. The CDR3 region has the DNA TGTGCCAGCGGTGGCTTGAAAACCTACGAGCAGTACTTC. The chain carries TRBV2 and TRBJ2-4; D uncertain. The DNA end is a closer match to TRBJ2-7, so the J assignment may be wrong. Per the germline V gene, CDR1 is SNHLY and CDR2 is FYNNEI. The CDR3 is 13 amino acids.

The sample holds one count of this clonotype. V gene TRBV6-1 combines with J gene TRBJ2-3; weak D call: TRBD2 (6 bases). V was trimmed by 4 bases and J by 3 bases, leaving 20 bases between them. Germline assignment: CDR1 MNHNS and CDR2 SASEGT. The CDR3 spans 17 residues. The CDR3 DNA reads TGTGCCAGCAGTGCGTTCTCCGGGGGAGTGGGTACAGATACGCAGTATTTT. Its protein is CASSAFSGGVGTDTQYF.

The CDR3 DNA reads as TGCGCCAGCAGCTTGGCCAGCCCAGGGGAGCTGTTTTTT. This sequence encodes CASSLASPGELFF. V usage is TRBV5-1 and J usage is TRBJ2-2; the D is unclear. The CDR3 length is 13 residues. V lost 0 bases and J 8 bases, leaving 8 bases between the germline ends. Germline CDR1 is SGHRS and CDR2 is YFSETQ.

This clonotype was seen more than once but under ten times. The chain uses TRBV7-9 and TRBJ2-7, with D perhaps being TRBD1 or TRBD2 (5 bases each). The CDR3 loop spans 13 amino acids. Germline values: CDR1 SEHNR, CDR2 FQNEAQ (reference sequence). Between the trimmed V and J ends, which lost 5 bases and 7 bases, there was a span of 15 bases. In DNA, the CDR3 is TGTGCCAGCAGCCCACTAGGGGTATATGAGCAGTACTTC. It is translated as CASSPLGVYEQYF.

The chain combines TRBV11-2 with TRBJ2-3; D is uncertain. V lost 3 bases to trimming and J lost 2 bases, with 9 bases between them. Germline V gives CDR1 SGHAT, CDR2 FQNNGV. This CDR3 region has 14 residues. The CDR3 here is CASSLRESTDTQYF. CDR3 in DNA: TGTGCCAGCAGCTTGCGAGAGTCCACAGATACGCAGTATTTT.

The chain uses TRBV2 and TRBJ2-1, with D uncertain. Germline V gene sequence: CDR1 SNHLY, CDR2 FYNNEI. V was pared by 5 bases and J by 10 bases, with 12 bases between. This CDR3 is 12 amino acids long. The CDR3 DNA reads TGTGCCAGCAGTTACGCCCGCTCCGAGCAGTTCTTC. Translation gives CASSYARSEQFF.

This clonotype was seen a single time. The V call is TRBV3-1, the J call TRBJ2-7; possible D gene TRBD2, 5 bases. Deletions cut 0 bases from V and 5 bases from J, with 11 bases between. CDR3 length: 14 residues. CDR1 LGHDT and CDR2 YNNKEL come from the germline V gene (reference sequence). CDR3 loop: CASSQDLALNEQYF. The CDR3 DNA is TGTGCCAGCAGCCAAGATCTAGCCTTGAACGAGCAGTACTTC.

This clonotype was detected a few times. The chain combines TRBV5-6 with TRBJ1-2; D is ambiguous. Per germline, CDR1 SGHDT and CDR2 YYEEEE. CDR3 length: 16 amino acids. V lost 2 bases and J 5 bases, leaving 19 bases between the germline ends. The CDR3 nucleotides are TGTGCCAGCAGCTTCGGCAGACACGGGCAAGCTTATGGCTACACCTTC. The encoded protein is CASSFGRHGQAYGYTF.

The V and J genes are TRBV11-2 and TRBJ1-1; D gene uncertain. Germline V gene sequence: CDR1 SGHAT, CDR2 FQNNGV. Trimming removed 3 bases from V and 0 bases from J, with 11 bases in between. This CDR3 has 15 residues. As DNA, the CDR3 is TGTGCCAGCAGCTTCGAGCCCGGGATGAACACTGAAGCTTTCTTT. It yields the protein CASSFEPGMNTEAFF. The variable domain in full, with the rest retrieved from reference TRBV11-2 and TRBJ1-1, is EAGVAQSPRYKIIEKRQSVAFWCNPISGHATLYWYQQILGQGPKLLIQFQNNGVVDDSQLPKDRFSAERLKGVDSTLKIQPAKLEDSAVYLCASSFEPGMNTEAFFGQGTRLTVV.

This clonotype was seen a handful of times. The rearrangement joins TRBV6-5 to TRBJ1-2; D gene ambiguous. Germline V gene sequence: CDR1 MNHEY, CDR2 SVGAGI. CDR3 length equals 17 residues. V was trimmed by 0 bases and J by 4 bases, leaving 18 bases between them. The chain's CDR3 is CASSYSTIRASFYGYTF. The CDR3 DNA reads as TGTGCCAGCAGTTACTCGACTATAAGGGCCTCATTCTATGGCTACACCTTC.

The sample holds a few counts of this clonotype. The CDR3 here is CASSVPGGLNEQFF. As DNA, the CDR3 is TGTGCCAGCAGCGTTCCCGGGGGCCTCAATGAGCAGTTCTTC. J is TRBJ2-1 and V is TRBV12-3 or TRBV12-4, with D possibly being TRBD1 or TRBD2 (6 bases each). V was cut by 6 bases and J by 6 bases, with 15 bases left in between. CDR3 size: 14 residues.

The rearrangement links TRBV7-8 to TRBJ2-1; the D gene could be TRBD1 or TRBD2 (5 bases each). Germline loops: CDR1 SGHVS, CDR2 FQNEAQ. Trimming shortened V by 5 bases and J by 4 bases, and 18 bases separated the two germline ends. CDR3 length: 16 residues. The CDR3 DNA reads TGTGCCAGCAGCCCAAGGGACCCCCCTAATTACAATGAGCAGTTCTTC. Translated, it gives CASSPRDPPNYNEQFF.